One sample yielded the 10 T cell receptor beta chains listed below, sequenced in a study of T cells after yellow fever vaccination. TCRdb redid the calling of the 5' RACE reads with MiXCR, one entry per CDR3 protein. The sample contains about 550,000 distinct CDR3 sequences, less than 20% of which appear only once. The sequencing here drew on PBMCs, taken 15 days after the yellow fever booster vaccination. The source of these receptors is a man aged 25 to 40 who received the YFV17D yellow fever vaccine.

This chain connects TRBV10-3 to TRBJ2-5; no reliable D call. V was cut by 11 bases and J by 0 bases, with 13 bases left in between. Germline assignment: CDR1 ENHRY and CDR2 SYGVKD. The CDR3 spans 13 residues. CDR3 sequence: CASCGADQETQYF. The CDR3 DNA follows: TGTGCCTCCTGCGGCGCGGACCAAGAGACCCAGTACTTC.

Ten or more counts support this clonotype. The chain joins TRBV7-9 to TRBJ2-1; D not resolved. V was shortened by 2 bases and J by 6 bases, with 8 bases between the two germline ends. CDR3 length: 13 amino acids. Germline CDR1 SEHNR, CDR2 FQNEAQ (reference sequence). CDR3 nucleotides: TGTGCCAGCAGCTTAATGGGGTCCAATGAGCAGTTCTTC. Protein product: CASSLMGSNEQFF.

The chain couples TRBV3-1 to TRBJ1-2, with D possibly TRBD1 on 6 matching bases. The V gene lost 1 base and the J gene lost 6 bases, with 9 bases spanning the gap. Germline CDR1 reads LGHDT; CDR2 reads YNNKEL (reference sequence). This CDR3 contains 13 residues. The CDR3 DNA sequence: TGTGCCAGCAGCCAAGGGGGACACCATGGCTACACCTTC. Its translation: CASSQGGHHGYTF. The variable domain in full, with the rest retrieved from reference TRBV3-1 and TRBJ1-2, is DTAVSQTPKYLVTQMGNDKSIKCEQNLGHDTMYWYKQDSKKFLKIMFSYNNKELIINETVPNRFSPKSPDKAHLNLHINSLELGDSAVYFCASSQGGHHGYTFGSGTRLTVV.

The chain uses TRBV7-2 and TRBJ2-5, with 7 positions matching TRBD2. Germline CDR1 and CDR2: SGHTA and FQGNSA. Trimming at V came to 6 bases and at J to 5 bases, leaving 3 bases not matched to a gene. The CDR3 consists of 12 residues. CDR3 nucleotide sequence: TGTGCCAGCAGGCCGGGAGGCGAGACCCAGTACTTC. Its protein is CASRPGGETQYF. Together with reference TRBV7-2 and TRBJ2-5, the CDR3 gives the full variable domain: GAGVSQSPSNKVTEKGKDVELRCDPISGHTALYWYRQSLGQGLEFLIYFQGNSAPDKSGLPSDRFSAERTGGSVSTLTIQRTQQEDSAVYLCASRPGGETQYFGPGTRLLVL.

The chain uses TRBV7-6 and TRBJ2-1; 7 nucleotides agree with TRBD2. Trimming at V came to 0 bases and at J to 7 bases, leaving 12 bases not matched to a gene. The V gene's germline CDR1 is SGHVS and CDR2 FNYEAQ. The CDR3 consists of 17 residues. CDR3 sequence (DNA): TGTGCCAGCAGCTTAGCGGGGGGGACTCCAGCTCTTAATGAGCAGTTCTTC. This encodes CASSLAGGTPALNEQFF.

The V call is TRBV27, the J call TRBJ2-1; 9 nucleotides match TRBD2. This CDR3 has 17 amino acids. In germline, CDR1 is MNHEY, CDR2 SMNVEV (reference sequence). The trim removed 5 bases at V and 2 bases at J, leaving 10 bases unmatched. For the CDR3, the DNA is TGTGCCAGCAGTAGAAGACAGGCTAGCGGGACCTACAATGAGCAGTTCTTC. The encoded protein is CASSRRQASGTYNEQFF.

This chain links TRBV5-1 with TRBJ2-7, with TRBD1 as a possible D gene (5 bases). Trimming left V 6 bases short and J 2 bases short, with 15 bases between. This CDR3 region has 14 residues. Germline V gene data show CDR1 as SGHRS and CDR2 as YFSETQ. The CDR3 spells CASKSRDPPYEQYF. In nucleotides, the CDR3 is TGCGCCAGCAAATCCAGGGATCCCCCCTACGAGCAGTACTTC.

The chain carries TRBV11-2 and TRBJ2-2, with 8 nucleotides matching TRBD2. The length of the CDR3 is 18 residues. V was clipped by 4 bases and J by 6 bases; unmatched bases: 16. Germline V gene sequence: CDR1 SGHAT, CDR2 FQNNGV. Here the CDR3 DNA reads TGTGCCAGCAGCTCGGGCCGGGGGAAGGGACTAGAGTCCGGGGAGCTGTTTTTT. Protein: CASSSGRGKGLESGELFF.

The rearrangement links TRBV28 to TRBJ2-7; D is perhaps TRBD1 (5 bases). This CDR3 spans 11 amino acids. CDR1 and CDR2 from the germline V gene are MDHEN and SYDVKM. Trimming pared 8 bases from V and 2 bases from J, leaving 7 bases between. The CDR3 DNA reads as TGTGCCAGCCAGGGCCCCTACGAGCAGTACTTC. Protein product: CASQGPYEQYF.

This clonotype turned up a few times. The chain joins TRBV3-1 to TRBJ2-1; the D gene is possibly TRBD2 (6 bases). The CDR3 contains 16 residues. V gave up 1 base and J gave up 3 bases, with 13 bases separating them. Germline CDR1 LGHDT, CDR2 YNNKEL (reference sequence). CDR3 sequence (DNA): TGTGCCAGCAGCCAAGTTCGGGGGATAAGCTACAATGAGCAGTTCTTC. Protein product: CASSQVRGISYNEQFF.